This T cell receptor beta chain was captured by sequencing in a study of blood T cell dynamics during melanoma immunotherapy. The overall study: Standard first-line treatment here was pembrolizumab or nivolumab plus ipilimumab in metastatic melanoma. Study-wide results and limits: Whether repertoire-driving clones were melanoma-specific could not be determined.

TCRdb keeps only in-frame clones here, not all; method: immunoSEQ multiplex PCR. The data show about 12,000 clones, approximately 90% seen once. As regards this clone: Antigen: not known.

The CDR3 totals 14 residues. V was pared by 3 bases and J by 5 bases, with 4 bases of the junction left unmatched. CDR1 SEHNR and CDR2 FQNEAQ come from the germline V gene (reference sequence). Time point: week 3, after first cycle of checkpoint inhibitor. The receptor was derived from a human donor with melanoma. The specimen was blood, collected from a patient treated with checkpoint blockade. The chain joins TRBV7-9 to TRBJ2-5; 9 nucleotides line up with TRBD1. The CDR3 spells CASSFTGGGETQYF. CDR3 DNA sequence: TGTGCCAGCAGCTTCACAGGGGGCGGTGAGACCCAGTACTTC.